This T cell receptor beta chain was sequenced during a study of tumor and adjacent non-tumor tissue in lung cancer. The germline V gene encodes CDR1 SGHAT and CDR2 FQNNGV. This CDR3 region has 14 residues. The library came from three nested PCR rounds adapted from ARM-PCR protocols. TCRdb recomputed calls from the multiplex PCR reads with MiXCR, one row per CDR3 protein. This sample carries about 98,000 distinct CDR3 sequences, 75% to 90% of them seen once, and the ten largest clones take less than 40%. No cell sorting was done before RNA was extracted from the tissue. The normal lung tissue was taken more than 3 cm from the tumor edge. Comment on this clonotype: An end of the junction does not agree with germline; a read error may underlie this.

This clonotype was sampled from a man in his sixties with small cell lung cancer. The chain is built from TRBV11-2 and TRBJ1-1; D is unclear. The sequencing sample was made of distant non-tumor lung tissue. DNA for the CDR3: TGTGCCAGCAGTTTAGTCGGGAGTGGCACTAAAGCTTTCTTT. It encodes CASSLVGSGTKAFF.